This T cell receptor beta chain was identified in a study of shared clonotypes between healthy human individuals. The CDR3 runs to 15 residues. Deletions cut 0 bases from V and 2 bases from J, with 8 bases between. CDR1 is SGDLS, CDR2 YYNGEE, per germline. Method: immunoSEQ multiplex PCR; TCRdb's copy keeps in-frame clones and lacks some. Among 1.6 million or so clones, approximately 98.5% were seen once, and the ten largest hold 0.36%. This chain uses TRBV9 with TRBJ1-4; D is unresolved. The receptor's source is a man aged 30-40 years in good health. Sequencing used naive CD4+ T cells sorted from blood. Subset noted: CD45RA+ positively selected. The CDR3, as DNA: TGTGCCAGCAGCGTAGAGCCAGGCACTAATGAAAAACTGTTTTTT. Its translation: CASSVEPGTNEKLFF.